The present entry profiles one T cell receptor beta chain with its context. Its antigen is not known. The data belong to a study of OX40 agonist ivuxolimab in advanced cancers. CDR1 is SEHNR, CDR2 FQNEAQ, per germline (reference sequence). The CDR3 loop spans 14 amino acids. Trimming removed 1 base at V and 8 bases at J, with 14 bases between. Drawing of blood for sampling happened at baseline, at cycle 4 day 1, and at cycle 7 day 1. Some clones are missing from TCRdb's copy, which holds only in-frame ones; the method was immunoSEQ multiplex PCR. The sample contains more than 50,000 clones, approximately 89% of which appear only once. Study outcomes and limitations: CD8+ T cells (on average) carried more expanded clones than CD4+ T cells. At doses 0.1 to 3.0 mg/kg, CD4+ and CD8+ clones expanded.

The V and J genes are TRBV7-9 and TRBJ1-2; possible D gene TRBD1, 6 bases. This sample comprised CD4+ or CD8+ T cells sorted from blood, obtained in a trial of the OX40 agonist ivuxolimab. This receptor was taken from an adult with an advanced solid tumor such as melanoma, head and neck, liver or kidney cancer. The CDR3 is CASSLDGGAHGYTF. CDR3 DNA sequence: TGTGCCAGCAGCTTAGACGGGGGGGCGCACGGCTACACCTTC.